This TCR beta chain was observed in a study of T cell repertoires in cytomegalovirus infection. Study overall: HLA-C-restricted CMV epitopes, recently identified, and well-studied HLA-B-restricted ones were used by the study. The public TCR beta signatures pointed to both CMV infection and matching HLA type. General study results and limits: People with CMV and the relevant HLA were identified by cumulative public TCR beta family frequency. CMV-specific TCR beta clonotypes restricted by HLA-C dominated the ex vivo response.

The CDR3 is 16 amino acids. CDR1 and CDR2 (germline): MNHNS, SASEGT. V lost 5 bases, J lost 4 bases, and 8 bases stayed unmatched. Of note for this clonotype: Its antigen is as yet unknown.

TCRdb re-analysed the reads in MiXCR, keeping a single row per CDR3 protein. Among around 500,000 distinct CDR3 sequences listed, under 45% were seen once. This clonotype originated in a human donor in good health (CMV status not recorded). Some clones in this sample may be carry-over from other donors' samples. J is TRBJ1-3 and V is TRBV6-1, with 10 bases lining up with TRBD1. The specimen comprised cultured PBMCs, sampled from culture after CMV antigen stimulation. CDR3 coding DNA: TGTGCCAGCAGTCGATCCGACAGGGGGCCCGGAAACACCATATATTTT. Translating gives CASSRSDRGPGNTIYF.